A selection of T cell receptor beta chains follows, all from one sample in a study of T cell clones after liver transplantation. The protocol was immunoSEQ multiplex PCR, while the TCRdb copy is restricted to in-frame clones and leaves out a portion. This sample carries around 60,000 clones, about 70% of them seen once, and the ten largest clones take roughly 15%. Sequences were derived from CD4+ T cells from blood, sampled before liver transplant. These receptors were collected from a human donor who received a liver transplant. CDR3s include the opening cysteine and the closing phenylalanine or tryptophan. The D gene is left open where the match is weak. Clone size appears in some rows only: once, few, many, or a class for an expanded clone.

>TRBJ1-2|TRBV30|-|-
TGTGCCTGGAGACCGGGGACTAACTATGGCTACACCTTC
CAWRPGTNYGYTF
>TRBJ2-3|TRBV7-2|-|-
TGTGCCAGCAGCCCCAGACGGACTGGAGCGGATACGCAGTATTTT
CASSPRRTGADTQYF
>TRBJ2-7|TRBV11-2|-|-
TGTGCCAGCAGCTTAGTGAGGGGAGGCCTTGCCTACGAGCAGTACTTC
CASSLVRGGLAYEQYF
>TRBJ1-5|TRBV27|-|once
TGTGCCAGCAGAACCCAAGCGGGAGGGTACAATCAGCCCCAGCATTTT
CASRTQAGGYNQPQHF
>TRBJ2-1|TRBV11-2|-|-
TGTGCCAGCAGCCCCGGTCTAAACAATGAGCAGTTCTTC
CASSPGLNNEQFF
>TRBJ2-7|TRBV9|-|-
TGTGCCAGCAGCGTACTCCCCAGTTACTCCTACGAGCAGTACTTC
CASSVLPSYSYEQYF
>TRBJ2-7|TRBV6-5|-|-
TGTGCCAGCAGTTACTCGGCCAGGGGGGTCTACGAGCAGTACTTC
CASSYSARGVYEQYF
>TRBJ2-7|TRBV11-2|TRBD1|-
TGTGCCAGCAGCTTAGTAGGGGGCCACTACGAGCAGTACTTC
CASSLVGGHYEQYF
>TRBJ2-3|TRBV6-1|TRBD2|-
TGTGCCAGCAGGGGCGGACTAGCGGGCACAGATACGCAGTATTTT
CASRGGLAGTDTQYF
>TRBJ2-7|TRBV4-1|TRBD2|-
TGCGCCAGCAGCCAAGTACTAGCGGGGGGGTCCTACGAGCAGTACTTC
CASSQVLAGGSYEQYF
>TRBJ2-2|TRBV6-1|-|-
TGTGCCAGCAGTCCAGACACCGGGGAGCTGTTTTTT
CASSPDTGELFF
>TRBJ1-6|TRBV28|TRBD1|-
TGTGCCAGCAGGACCCACAGGGGAGAGCGCTCACCCCTCCACTTT
CASRTHRGERSPLHF
>TRBJ1-4|TRBV18|-|-
TGTGCCAGCTCACCAGGGCAGGATGAAAAACTGTTTTTT
CASSPGQDEKLFF
>TRBJ1-2|TRBV10-1|-|-
TGCGCCAGCAGCCTCGGACAGCAATATGGCTACACCTTC
CASSLGQQYGYTF
>TRBJ2-1|TRBV5-6|-|few
TGTGCCAGCAGCTCCCCACGGATGCGGCGAATAATTGAGCAGTTCTTC
CASSSPRMRRIIEQFF
>TRBJ1-4|TRBV28|TRBD1|-
TGTGCCAGCAGTTGGACAGGGACGGGTGAAAAACTGTTTTTT
CASSWTGTGEKLFF
>TRBJ1-6|TRBV28|-|-
TGTGCCAGCAGTTTACAATATTCACCCCTCCACTTT
CASSLQYSPLHF
>TRBJ2-7|TRBV14|TRBD1|-
TGTGCCAGCAGCGTGAGCCGGGACAGGTTTTACGAGCAGTACTTC
CASSVSRDRFYEQYF
>TRBJ1-6|TRBV5-6|TRBD1|many
TGTGCCAGCAGCTTGGCCGGGACAGGGAACTCACCCCTCCACTTT
CASSLAGTGNSPLHF
>TRBJ2-4|TRBV18|-|-
TGTGCCAGCTCCCCCGAGATAGCCAAAAACATTCAGTACTTC
CASSPEIAKNIQYF
>TRBJ1-5|TRBV7-2|-|-
TGTGCCAGCAGCTCGCAGAATAGCAATCAGCCCCAGCATTTT
CASSSQNSNQPQHF
>TRBJ1-2|TRBV5-1|-|few
TGCGCCAGCAGCTTGGCCGGCAGGGGCTATGGCTACACCTTC
CASSLAGRGYGYTF
>TRBJ2-7|TRBV20-1|-|-
TGCAGTGCTAACGGTTACGAGCAGTACTTC
CSANGYEQYF
>TRBJ2-7|TRBV7-3|-|few
TGTGCCAGCAGCCTAGGGGGGGTCGACGAGCAGTACTTC
CASSLGGVDEQYF
>TRBJ1-3|TRBV4-2|-|-
TGTGCCAGCAGCCAAGACAGCGGACGAAACACCATATATTTT
CASSQDSGRNTIYF
>TRBJ2-3|TRBV10-2|-|few
TGCGCCAGCAGTGTAGGTAGCTACACAGATACGCAGTATTTT
CASSVGSYTDTQYF
>TRBJ2-7|TRBV29-1|TRBD2|-
TGCAGCGTTGTAGTAGCGGGGGGGGCCACACTCTACGAGCAGTACTTC
CSVVVAGGATLYEQYF
>TRBJ1-4|TRBV6-1|TRBD1|few
TGTGCCAGCAGTGGACAGGGGAGTGGGGCAACTAATGAAAAACTGTTTTTT
CASSGQGSGATNEKLFF
>TRBJ1-1|TRBV7-8|TRBD1|-
TGTGCCAGCAGCGGACAGGGGGGTAGCACTGAAGCTTTCTTT
CASSGQGGSTEAFF
>TRBJ2-7|TRBV5-6|-|-
TGTGCCAGCAGTCCCCGGGGGTCCGCCTACGAGCAGTACTTC
CASSPRGSAYEQYF
>TRBJ1-1|TRBV29-1|-|-
TGCAGCGTAGCCAGGGCTGATGGGACTGAAGCTTTCTTT
CSVARADGTEAFF
>TRBJ1-2|TRBV4-2|TRBD1|few
TGTGCCAGCAGCCCCGGGACAGGGACCTATGGCTACACCTTC
CASSPGTGTYGYTF
>TRBJ1-2|TRBV19|-|-
TGTGCCAGTAGTGTAAAGACGGGAGCCTATGGCTACACCTTC
CASSVKTGAYGYTF
>TRBJ1-1|TRBV7-9|TRBD1|-
TGTGCCAGCAGCCTAGAGGGGGCTATGAACACTGAAGCTTTCTTT
CASSLEGAMNTEAFF
>TRBJ2-5|TRBV7-6|-|-
TGTGCCAGCACCTCCGGCAGCCTCGGGGAGACCCAGTACTTC
CASTSGSLGETQYF
>TRBJ2-7|TRBV5-1|TRBD1|-
TGCGCCAGCAGCTTGGCAGGGGGAACAGGGTTGGACGAGCAGTACTTC
CASSLAGGTGLDEQYF
>TRBJ2-1|TRBV27|TRBD2|-
TGTGCCAGCAGTTTACGGAGCGGGGGGGCCTTTGAGCAGTTCTTC
CASSLRSGGAFEQFF
>TRBJ2-3|TRBV7-2|-|-
TGTGCCAGCAGCCCCCTCTCTAGCACAGATACGCAGTATTTT
CASSPLSSTDTQYF
>TRBJ2-2|TRBV19|-|medium-sized
TGTGCCAGTAGTACTGACAGCCAGATTTACGGGGAGCTGTTTTTT
CASSTDSQIYGELFF
>TRBJ2-3|TRBV11-3|-|few
TGTGCCAGCAGCTTAGCGGGGGGCGCAACAGATACGCAGTATTTT
CASSLAGGATDTQYF
>TRBJ2-7|TRBV2|-|-
TGTGCCAGCAGTGAAGGGGCCAGGTTCGTCTCCTACGAGCAGTACTTC
CASSEGARFVSYEQYF
>TRBJ1-2|TRBV4-2|TRBD1|-
TGTGCCAGCAGCCAACCCTCGGACAGGGGGCATGGCTACACCTTC
CASSQPSDRGHGYTF
>TRBJ2-1|TRBV19|-|-
TGTGCCAGTAGTATAGGAAATAGTAATGAGCAGTTCTTC
CASSIGNSNEQFF
>TRBJ1-1|TRBV10-3|-|-
TGTGCCATCAGCGAATCGAGCACTGAAGCTTTCTTT
CAISESSTEAFF
>TRBJ1-4|TRBV18|-|-
TGTGCCAGCTCACCTCAGGACGGGACGGGAGGAAAACTGTTTTTT
CASSPQDGTGGKLFF
>TRBJ1-2|TRBV4-1|TRBD1|-
TGCGCCAGCAGCCATGGACGGACAGGGGGCTTCGACTATGGCTACACCTTC
CASSHGRTGGFDYGYTF
>TRBJ1-2|TRBV5-6|-|many
TGTGCCAGCAGCGTCGGCTATGGCTACACCTTC
CASSVGYGYTF
>TRBJ1-6|TRBV7-2|-|-
TGTGCCAGCAGCGCAGGACAGTTGAGGAATTCACCCCTCCACTTT
CASSAGQLRNSPLHF
>TRBJ2-5|TRBV11-2|-|few
TGTGCCAGCAGCTTAGATCCGGGGGGCCGGGAGACCCAGTACTTC
CASSLDPGGRETQYF
>TRBJ2-5|TRBV18|-|-
TGTGCCAGCTCACCACTTGCAGGCGAGACCCAGTACTTC
CASSPLAGETQYF
>TRBJ1-3|TRBV7-7|-|-
TGTGCCAGCAGCCCAGGACAGTTTTCGGGAAACACCATATATTTT
CASSPGQFSGNTIYF
>TRBJ2-7|TRBV10-3|TRBD1|-
TGTGCCATCAGGGAACGGACAGGACCTACCTACGAGCAGTACTTC
CAIRERTGPTYEQYF
>TRBJ1-2|TRBV2|TRBD1|-
TGTGCCAACCAACAGGGGTCTAACTATGGCTACACCTTC
CANQQGSNYGYTF
>TRBJ1-6|TRBV28|-|few
TGTGCCAGCAGTCCACCCCCGGGGAGGGTCAATTCACCCCTCCACTTT
CASSPPPGRVNSPLHF
>TRBJ2-3|TRBV5-5|TRBD1|once
TGTGCCAGCACCATTTTAGGACAGGGGGCCGCAGATACGCAGTATTTT
CASTILGQGAADTQYF